Below, 7 T cell receptor beta chains from the same sample are listed, as sequenced in a study of CD8 T cells in Susac syndrome. The RNA, roughly 0.45 to 1 ug, was put through reverse transcription using random hexamers. TCRdb reanalysed the immunoSEQ multiplex PCR reads using MiXCR and keeps one entry per CDR3 protein. This table has 70,000 to 75,000 distinct CDR3 sequences, 85% to 95% appearing once. Sequencing was carried out using CD4+ T cells from PBMCs. All receptors come from a human donor with Susac syndrome.

The rearrangement links TRBV5-6 to TRBJ2-5, with a tentative D call TRBD2 (5 bases). The CDR3 has 16 amino acids. The germline V and J ends were trimmed by 5 bases and 5 bases, with 22 bases remaining between them. Germline CDR1 reads SGHDT; CDR2 reads YYEEEE. The DNA for the CDR3 is TGTGCCAGCAGTTATCTCTCTGCCGAGGGCGGCGAGACCCAGTACTTC. Translation: CASSYLSAEGGETQYF.

The chain couples TRBV14 to TRBJ2-5; weak D call: TRBD1 (6 bases). Germline CDR1 is SGHDN and CDR2 is FVKESK. Trimming took off 3 bases at V and 1 base at J, with 15 bases between the two ends. The CDR3 length is 16 residues. The CDR3 loop reads CASSQERQVAQETQYF. In DNA, the CDR3 is TGTGCCAGCAGCCAGGAAAGACAGGTGGCCCAAGAGACCCAGTACTTC.

This clonotype occurred once. CDR3 region: CASSRGDRNTIYF. CDR3 DNA: TGCGCCAGCAGCCGAGGGGACCGAAACACCATATATTTT. The chain uses TRBV5-1 and TRBJ1-3; TRBD1 is a possible D gene (5 bases). V was cut by 4 bases and J by 5 bases, with 10 bases left in between. Germline V gives CDR1 SGHRS, CDR2 YFSETQ. The length of the CDR3 is 13 residues.

The genes are TRBV20-1 and TRBJ1-1; D uncertain. V was shortened by 7 bases and J by 2 bases, with 14 bases between the two germline ends. Per germline, CDR1 DFQATT and CDR2 SNEGSKA (reference sequence). This CDR3 region has 13 residues. CDR3 nucleotide sequence: TGCAGTGTCTACCCCCGGGAAAACACTGAAGCTTTCTTT. Translated, it gives CSVYPRENTEAFF.

The rearrangement joins TRBV6-5 to TRBJ2-7; D possibly corresponds to TRBD1 (6 bases). Germline CDR1 reads MNHEY; CDR2 reads SVGAGI. This CDR3 has 14 residues. V lost 0 bases to trimming and J lost 3 bases, with 9 bases between them. The CDR3 sequence is CASSYSGTSYEQYF. For the CDR3, the DNA is TGTGCCAGCAGTTACTCCGGGACAAGCTACGAGCAGTACTTC.

The V call is TRBV28, the J call TRBJ2-3; D unresolved. The CDR3 is made up of 12 amino acids. From germline, CDR1 is MDHEN and CDR2 SYDVKM. V lost 6 bases to trimming and J lost 4 bases, with 8 bases between them. CDR3: CASSNSPDTQYF. DNA of the CDR3: TGTGCCAGCAGCAACTCTCCAGATACGCAGTATTTT.

The chain is built from TRBV6-2 or TRBV6-3 and TRBJ2-7; 8 bases map to TRBD1. Germline values: CDR1 MNHEY, CDR2 SVGEGT. CDR3 length equals 14 residues. The J segment lost 9 bases and the V segment lost 2 bases, leaving 9 bases of the junction unmatched. The CDR3 loop reads CASSYPTGDFAQYF. The CDR3 DNA is TGTGCCAGCAGTTACCCGACAGGGGACTTCGCGCAGTACTTC.